The clone carrying this T cell receptor (beta chain) was counted at least ten times. Full-length variable regions came from constant-region reverse primers plus semi-nested Nested Universal Primer A PCR. TCRdb reprocessed the 5' RACE reads via MiXCR and lists one record per CDR3 protein. The sample consists of fewer than 60,000 distinct CDR3 sequences, 25% to 35% of them appearing once. Germline V gene data show CDR1 as SEHNR and CDR2 as FQNEAQ (reference sequence). V lost 2 bases, J lost 7 bases, and 15 bases stayed unmatched. The CDR3 has 18 amino acids. V usage is TRBV7-9 and J usage is TRBJ1-2; 11 bases align to TRBD1. This sequence originates from a female donor with breast cancer. Sample: naive CD4+ T cells sorted from blood. Documented subset: naive CD4+ T cells, CD4+CD45RA+CD25-. The CDR3 sequence: CASSLPRTGGALGSGYTF. Here the CDR3 DNA reads TGTGCCAGCAGCTTACCCAGGACAGGGGGCGCCTTAGGCTCTGGCTACACCTTC.